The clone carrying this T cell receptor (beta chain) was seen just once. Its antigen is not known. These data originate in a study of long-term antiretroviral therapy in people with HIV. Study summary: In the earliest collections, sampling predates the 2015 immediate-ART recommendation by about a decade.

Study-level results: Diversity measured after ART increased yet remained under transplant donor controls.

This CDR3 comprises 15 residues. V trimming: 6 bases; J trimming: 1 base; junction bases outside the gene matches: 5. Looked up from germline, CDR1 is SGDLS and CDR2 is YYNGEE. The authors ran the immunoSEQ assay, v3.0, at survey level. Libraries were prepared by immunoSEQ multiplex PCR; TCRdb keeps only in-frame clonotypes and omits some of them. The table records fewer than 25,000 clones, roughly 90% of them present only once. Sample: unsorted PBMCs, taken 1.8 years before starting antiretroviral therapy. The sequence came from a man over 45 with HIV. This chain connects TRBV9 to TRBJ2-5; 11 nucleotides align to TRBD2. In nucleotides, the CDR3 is TGTGCCAGCACTTCTAGCGGGGGGCGCCAAGAGACCCAGTACTTC. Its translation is CASTSSGGRQETQYF. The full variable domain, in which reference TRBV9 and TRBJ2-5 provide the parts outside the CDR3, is DSGVTQTPKHLITATGQRVTLRCSPRSGDLSVYWYQQSLDQGLQFLIQYYNGEERAKGNILERFSAQQFPDLHSELNLSSLELGDSALYFCASTSSGGRQETQYFGPGTRLLVL.